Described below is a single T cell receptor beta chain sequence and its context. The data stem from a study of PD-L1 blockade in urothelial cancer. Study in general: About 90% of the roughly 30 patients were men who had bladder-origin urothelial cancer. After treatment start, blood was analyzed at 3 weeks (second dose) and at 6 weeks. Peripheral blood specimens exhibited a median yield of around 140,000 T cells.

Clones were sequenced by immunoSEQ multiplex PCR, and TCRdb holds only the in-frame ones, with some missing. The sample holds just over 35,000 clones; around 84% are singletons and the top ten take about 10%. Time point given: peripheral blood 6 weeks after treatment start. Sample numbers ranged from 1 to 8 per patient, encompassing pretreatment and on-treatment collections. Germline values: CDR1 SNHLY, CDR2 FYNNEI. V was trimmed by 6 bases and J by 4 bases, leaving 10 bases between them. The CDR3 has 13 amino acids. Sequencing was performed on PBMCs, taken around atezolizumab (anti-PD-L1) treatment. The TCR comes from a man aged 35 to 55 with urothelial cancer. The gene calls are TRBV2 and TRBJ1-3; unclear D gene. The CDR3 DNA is TGTGCCAGCAGACCTCACTCCGGAAACACCATATATTTT. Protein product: CASRPHSGNTIYF.